Below, 18 T cell receptor beta chains from the same sample are listed, as sequenced in a study of blood T cell repertoires in COVID-19 (dated by TCRdb to between 2020 and 2021). Preparation of the library involved the immunoSEQ multiplex PCR assay. The source is immuneACCESS, and TCRdb retained only in-frame sequences with V and J called. Part of the clones is not carried over; for the studies checked, unresolved V genes explain less than half of this, and the remainder is unexplained. For this sample there are roughly 230,000 clones; 83% appear just once. The ten largest clones capture roughly 8.7% of the sample. Sequencing input: peripheral blood. The receptors come from a middle-aged man with active or convalescent COVID-19.

The J gene is TRBJ2-7, the V gene TRBV3-1 (or the pseudogene TRBV3-2); 10 bases map to TRBD1. The V gene end was trimmed by 2 bases and the J gene end by 1 base; junction bases not matched to a gene: 2. The germline gives CDR1 LGHDT, CDR2 YNNKEL (reference sequence). The CDR3 totals 15 residues. CDR3 bases: TGTGCCAGCAGCCAAACGGACAGGGGGTCCTACGAGCAGTACTTC. As protein: CASSQTDRGSYEQYF.

The chain employs TRBV30 and TRBJ2-7; TRBD1 matches at 7 bases. The CDR3 runs to 13 residues. The V segment lost 2 bases and the J segment 2 bases; nucleotides outside the gene matches: 3. Germline-derived CDR1 and CDR2 are GTSNPN and SVGIG (reference sequence). The CDR3 loop reads CAWSTGQTYEQYF. The CDR3 DNA reads as TGTGCCTGGAGTACGGGACAGACCTACGAGCAGTACTTC.

The gene calls are TRBV4-2 and TRBJ1-1; D is unclear. Germline CDR1 LGHNA, CDR2 YNFKEQ. There are 15 residues in the CDR3. V was trimmed by 4 bases and J by 5 bases, leaving 17 bases between them. CDR3 loop: CASSLSSEGWTEAFF. The CDR3 DNA reads as TGTGCCAGCAGCCTGTCGTCGGAGGGATGGACTGAAGCTTTCTTT.

The V and J genes are TRBV27 and TRBJ1-5; 7 bases are a match to TRBD1. The trim removed 5 bases at V and 7 bases at J, leaving 8 bases unmatched. CDR3 length: 14 residues. Germline CDR1 MNHEY, CDR2 SMNVEV (reference sequence). CDR3 sequence reads: CASSRRGWGQPQHF. CDR3 in DNA: TGTGCCAGCAGTCGCAGGGGGTGGGGACAGCCCCAGCATTTT.

V is TRBV9 and J is TRBJ1-2, with TRBD1 matching 10 bases. V lost 2 bases, J lost 8 bases, and 12 bases stayed unmatched. The CDR3 has 16 amino acids. Germline V gene sequence: CDR1 SGDLS, CDR2 YYNGEE. The CDR3 sequence is CASSVFLQTGGDGYTF. CDR3 nucleotides: TGTGCCAGCAGCGTCTTCCTTCAGACAGGGGGCGACGGCTACACCTTC.

The chain couples TRBV19 to TRBJ2-1, with 14 bases that match TRBD2. Per germline, CDR1 LNHDA and CDR2 SQIVND (reference sequence). CDR3 size: 19 residues. V trimming: 6 bases; J trimming: 7 bases; junction bases outside the gene matches: 17. CDR3 sequence reads: CASRWRFGFGLAGGNEQFF. CDR3 bases: TGTGCCAGTAGATGGAGGTTTGGTTTTGGACTAGCGGGAGGTAATGAGCAGTTCTTC.

CDR3 sequence (DNA): TGTGCCAGCACGGGTAAAGTTCTCGATAATTCACCCCTCCACTTT. Amino acid sequence: CASTGKVLDNSPLHF. The chain has TRBV2 and TRBJ1-6; no clear D. The V and J ends lost 7 bases and 5 bases respectively, with 15 bases between them. Germline CDR1 reads SNHLY; CDR2 reads FYNNEI. The CDR3 is made up of 15 amino acids.

The chain recombines TRBV7-9 with TRBJ1-4, with TRBD1 identical over 10 bases. With 5 bases clipped from V and 6 bases from J, the junction kept 3 bases outside the gene matches. This CDR3 is built from 14 residues. Germline V gene sequence: CDR1 SEHNR, CDR2 FQNEAQ (reference sequence). CDR3 amino acids: CASSETGGHEKLFF. For the CDR3, the DNA is TGTGCCAGCAGCGAGACAGGGGGCCATGAAAAACTGTTTTTT.

The chain links TRBV7-2 to TRBJ2-5; TRBD1 matches at 7 bases. V lost 5 bases and J lost 2; bases outside the gene matches: 8. The CDR3 sequence is 15 residues long. The germline CDR1 and CDR2 sequences are SGHTA and FQGNSA. The CDR3 DNA reads as TGTGCCAGCAGCCCTATGGCGGACAGGCAAGAGACCCAGTACTTC. Its translation: CASSPMADRQETQYF.

This clone was detected a few times. The CDR3 reads CAWSVGGQYYGYTF. The CDR3 nucleotides read TGTGCCTGGAGTGTGGGGGGACAGTACTATGGCTACACCTTC. This chain joins TRBV30 and TRBJ1-2; 7 bases agree with TRBD1. V dropped 0 bases and J dropped 3; count of bases not matched to a gene: 4. This CDR3 is 14 amino acids long. Germline CDR1 reads GTSNPN; CDR2 reads SVGIG (reference sequence). The whole variable domain, filled in from reference TRBV30 and TRBJ1-2, reads SQTIHQWPATLVQPVGSPLSLECTVEGTSNPNLYWYRQAAGRGLQLLFYSVGIGQISSEVPQNLSASRPQDRQFILSSKKLLLSDSGFYLCAWSVGGQYYGYTFGSGTRLTVV.

This sequence joins TRBV11-3 and TRBJ1-2; perhaps TRBD1 as D (6 bases). V was cut by 1 base and J by 7 bases, with 10 bases left in between. Per the germline V gene, CDR1 is SGHNT and CDR2 is YENEEA. The CDR3 extends over 13 amino acids. CDR3 protein: CASSLGAGVGYTF. The CDR3 DNA is TGTGCCAGCAGCTTAGGGGCAGGGGTTGGCTACACCTTC.

Only one count was recorded for this clone. This sequence joins TRBV18 and TRBJ2-5; D not certain. Per germline, CDR1 KGHSH and CDR2 LQKENI. CDR3 size: 15 residues. V lost 0 bases, J lost 2 bases, and 10 bases lay in between. In DNA form, the CDR3 reads TGTGCCAGCTCACCACCGAGCCGGAGACAAGAGACCCAGTACTTC. It yields the protein CASSPPSRRQETQYF.

This chain uses TRBV19 with TRBJ1-5; a weak D match, TRBD1 (5 bases). CDR1 and CDR2 from the germline V gene are LNHDA and SQIVND (reference sequence). The CDR3 consists of 15 residues. Trimming took 7 bases from V and 10 from J, leaving 23 bases between them. The CDR3 here is CASTPRGGGRLPQHF. DNA of the CDR3: TGTGCCAGTACTCCACGCGGGGGAGGGAGGCTACCCCAGCATTTT.

The chain is built from TRBV25-1 and TRBJ2-7; 7 nucleotides agree with TRBD2. Per germline, CDR1 MGHDK and CDR2 SYGVNS. With 0 bases clipped from V and 5 bases from J, the junction kept 7 bases outside the gene matches. The CDR3 runs 15 residues. This CDR3 is CASSEYRAGSNEQYF. Written as DNA, the CDR3 is TGTGCCAGCAGTGAATATAGAGCGGGAAGTAACGAGCAGTACTTC.

This chain connects TRBV5-1 to TRBJ2-7, with 7 bases identical to TRBD1. J lost 0 bases, V lost 4 bases, and 7 bases had no gene match. Germline V gene lookup returns CDR1 SGHRS and CDR2 YFSETQ. CDR3 length: 15 residues. CDR3: CASSPDRDHSYEQYF. CDR3 nucleotide sequence: TGCGCCAGCAGCCCTGACAGGGACCACTCCTACGAGCAGTACTTC.

V gene TRBV5-1 combines with J gene TRBJ2-3; 16 bases agree with TRBD2. The CDR3 runs 16 residues. The V gene's germline CDR1 is SGHRS and CDR2 YFSETQ. Trimming at V came to 5 bases and at J to 4 bases, leaving 4 bases not matched to a gene. The CDR3 DNA follows: TGCGCCAGCAGGACCGGGACTAGCGGGAGGGCAGATACGCAGTATTTT. It codes for CASRTGTSGRADTQYF.

V is TRBV18 and J is TRBJ1-1, with D possibly being TRBD1 (5 bases). This CDR3 contains 13 residues. Trimming removed 5 bases from V and 6 bases from J, with 13 bases in between. CDR1 KGHSH and CDR2 LQKENI come from the germline V gene. The CDR3 region has the DNA TGTGCCAGCTCATTAGGACAAGCCGCTGAAGCTTTCTTT. Encoded protein: CASSLGQAAEAFF.

V is TRBV30 and J is TRBJ1-4; maybe TRBD1 (5 bases). This CDR3 contains 12 residues. V lost 8 bases, J lost 4 bases, and 11 bases lay in between. Looked up from germline, CDR1 is GTSNPN and CDR2 is SVGIG (reference sequence). This chain's CDR3 is CAGGGVNEKLFF. CDR3 nucleotides: TGTGCCGGTGGGGGGGTTAATGAAAAACTGTTTTTT.